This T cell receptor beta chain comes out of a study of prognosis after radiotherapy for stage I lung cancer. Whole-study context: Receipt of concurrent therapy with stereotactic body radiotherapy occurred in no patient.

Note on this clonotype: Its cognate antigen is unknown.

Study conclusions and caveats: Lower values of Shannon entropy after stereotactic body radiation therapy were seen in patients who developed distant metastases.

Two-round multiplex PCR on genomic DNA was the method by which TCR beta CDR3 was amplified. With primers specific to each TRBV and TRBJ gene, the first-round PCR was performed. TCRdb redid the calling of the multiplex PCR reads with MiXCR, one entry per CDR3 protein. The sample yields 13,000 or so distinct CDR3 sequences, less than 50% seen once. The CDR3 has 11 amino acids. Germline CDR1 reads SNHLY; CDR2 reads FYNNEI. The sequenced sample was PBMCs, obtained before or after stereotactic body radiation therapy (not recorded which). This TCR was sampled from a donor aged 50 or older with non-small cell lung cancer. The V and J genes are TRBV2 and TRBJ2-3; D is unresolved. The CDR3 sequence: CGSSVADTQYF. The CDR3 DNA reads TGTGGCAGTAGTGTAGCAGATACGCAGTATTTT.